The rows below give T cell receptor beta chains drawn from one sample of a study of human T cells and chemical hapten exposure. TCRdb ran MiXCR on the RACE reads and lists one entry per CDR3 protein. Here the sample spans 300,000 to 450,000 distinct CDR3 sequences, roughly 6% being singletons. The material sequenced was whole blood, taken in connection with sensitization to the hapten diphenylcyclopropenone (DPC). The origin of the receptors is a woman under 30 with alopecia areata. Some clones in this sample may be carry-over from other donors' samples. The CDR3 runs from the conserved cysteine through the conserved F or W. D genes are given only for firm matches. Rows may omit the clone size; those that give it use once, few, many or a size class.

CDR3 length	D gene	V gene	clone size	J gene	CDR3 DNA	CDR3 protein
13	NA	TRBV5-1	many	TRBJ1-1	TGCGCCAGCAGCTTGGCCCCCCGACGAGAAGCTTTCTTT	CASSLAPRREAFF
18	NA	TRBV10-3	many	TRBJ2-6	TGTGCCATCAGTGATCATGGACAGACCATCTCTGGGGCCAACGTCCTGACTTTC	CAISDHGQTISGANVLTF
18	NA	TRBV4-2	many	TRBJ2-6	TGTGCCAGCAGCTCCCTTACGGGGTTCCTTTCTGGGGCCAACGTCCTGACTTTC	CASSSLTGFLSGANVLTF
17	NA	TRBV3-1	few	TRBJ2-1	TGTGCCAGCAGCCAAGAATCCCCCCGCAGCCCGGTGGATGAGCAGTTCTTC	CASSQESPRSPVDEQFF
16	NA	TRBV27	NA	TRBJ2-3	TGTGCCAGCAGTTTCCGCCTCAAATCGGGGTACGATACGCAGTATTTT	CASSFRLKSGYDTQYF
12	NA	TRBV20-1	many	TRBJ1-5	TGCAGTGCCATTGGTCCCAATCAGCCCCAGCATTTT	CSAIGPNQPQHF
16	NA	TRBV7-2	many	TRBJ1-2	TGTGCCAGCGCTAGTTGGGGAGAGATTCAGAACTATGGCTACACCTTC	CASASWGEIQNYGYTF
14	NA	TRBV29-1	many	TRBJ1-1	TGCAGCGTCGGGGGCAGACAGGAAGGCACTGAAGCTTTCTTT	CSVGGRQEGTEAFF
14	NA	TRBV6-5	NA	TRBJ1-1	TGTGCCAGCAGCAAACAGGGAACGCTGACTGAAGCTTTCTTT	CASSKQGTLTEAFF
15	NA	TRBV20-1	NA	TRBJ1-4	TGCAGTGCTAACGGACGGGGTTCAACTAATGAAAAACTGTTTTTT	CSANGRGSTNEKLFF
15	NA	TRBV20-1	many	TRBJ2-7	TGCAGTGCTAGAGATGGGTCGACCGGGGAGTACGAGCAGTACTTC	CSARDGSTGEYEQYF
15	TRBD2	TRBV6-5	NA	TRBJ2-5	TGTGCCAGCAGGCAGGAGGGAGGGGCCGAGGAGACCCAGTACTTC	CASRQEGGAEETQYF
15	TRBD1	TRBV28	NA	TRBJ1-2	TGTGCCAGCAGTCCCCCGGGGAGGGGGCTAGGTGGCTACACCTTC	CASSPPGRGLGGYTF
17	NA	TRBV6-2/TRBV6-3	few	TRBJ1-5	TGTGCCAGCACTAAAATGGGGCCGCAGGAAAGCAATCAGCCCCAGCATTTT	CASTKMGPQESNQPQHF
13	NA	TRBV18	NA	TRBJ2-5	TGTGCCAGCTCTATAACAGGGAAAGAGACCCAGTACTTC	CASSITGKETQYF
14	TRBD2	TRBV6-5	many	TRBJ2-7	TGTGCCAGCAGTTACGCGGGGGGAGCCTACGAGCAGTACTTC	CASSYAGGAYEQYF
13	NA	TRBV7-8	many	TRBJ1-2	TGTGCCAGCAGCTTACCTCTTAACTATGGCTACACCTTC	CASSLPLNYGYTF